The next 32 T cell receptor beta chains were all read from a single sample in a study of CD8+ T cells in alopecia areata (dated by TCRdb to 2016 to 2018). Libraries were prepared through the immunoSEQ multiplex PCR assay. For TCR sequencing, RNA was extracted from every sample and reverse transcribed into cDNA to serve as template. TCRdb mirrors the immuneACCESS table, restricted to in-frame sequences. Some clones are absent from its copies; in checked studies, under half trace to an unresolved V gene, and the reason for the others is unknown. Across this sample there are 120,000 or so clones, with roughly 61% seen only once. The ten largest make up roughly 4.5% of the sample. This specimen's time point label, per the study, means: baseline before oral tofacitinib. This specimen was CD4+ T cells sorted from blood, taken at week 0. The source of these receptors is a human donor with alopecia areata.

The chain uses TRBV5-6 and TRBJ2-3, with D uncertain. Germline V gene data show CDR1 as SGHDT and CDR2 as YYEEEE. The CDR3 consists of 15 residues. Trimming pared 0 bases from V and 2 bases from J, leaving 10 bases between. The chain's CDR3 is CASSLEVGVTDTQYF. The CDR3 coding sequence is TGTGCCAGCAGCTTGGAGGTCGGAGTCACAGATACGCAGTATTTT.

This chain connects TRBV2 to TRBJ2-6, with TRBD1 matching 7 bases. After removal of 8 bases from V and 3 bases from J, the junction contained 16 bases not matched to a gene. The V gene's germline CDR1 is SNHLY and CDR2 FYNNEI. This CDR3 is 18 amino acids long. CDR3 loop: CASARPWDSLVGANVLTF. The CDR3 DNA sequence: TGTGCCAGCGCACGACCTTGGGACAGCCTGGTTGGGGCCAACGTCCTGACTTTC.

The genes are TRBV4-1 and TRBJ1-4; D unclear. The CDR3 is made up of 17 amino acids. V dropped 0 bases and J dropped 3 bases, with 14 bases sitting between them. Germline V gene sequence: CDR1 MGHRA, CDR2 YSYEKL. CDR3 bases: TGCGCCAGCAGCCAAGATCGTGGGGAGCTCCCTAATGAAAAACTGTTTTTT. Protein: CASSQDRGELPNEKLFF.

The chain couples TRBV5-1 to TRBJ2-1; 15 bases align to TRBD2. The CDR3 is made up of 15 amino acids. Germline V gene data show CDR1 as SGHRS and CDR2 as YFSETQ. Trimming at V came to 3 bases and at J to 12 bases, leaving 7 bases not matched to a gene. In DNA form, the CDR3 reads TGCGCCAGCAGCTCCGGACTAGCGGGGGGGCAAGGGCAGTTCTTC. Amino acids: CASSSGLAGGQGQFF. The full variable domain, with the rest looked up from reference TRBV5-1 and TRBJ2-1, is KAGVTQTPRYLIKTRGQQVTLSCSPISGHRSVSWYQQTPGQGLQFLFEYFSETQRNKGNFPGRFSGRQFSNSRSEMNVSTLELGDSALYLCASSSGLAGGQGQFFGPGTRLTVL.

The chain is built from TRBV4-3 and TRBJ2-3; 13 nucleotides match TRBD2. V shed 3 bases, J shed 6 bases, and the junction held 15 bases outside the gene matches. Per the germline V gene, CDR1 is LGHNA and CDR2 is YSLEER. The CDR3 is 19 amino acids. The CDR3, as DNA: TGCGCCAGCAGCCAGGCTCGACTAGCGGGAGGCAGCACGTGGGATACGCAGTATTTT. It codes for CASSQARLAGGSTWDTQYF.

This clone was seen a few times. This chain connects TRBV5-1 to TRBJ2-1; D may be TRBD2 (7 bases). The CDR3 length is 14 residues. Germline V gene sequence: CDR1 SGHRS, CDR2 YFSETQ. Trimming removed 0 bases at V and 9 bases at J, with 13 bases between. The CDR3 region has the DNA TGCGCCAGCAGCTTGGGTACAGGGAGGGGTGAGCAGTTCTTC. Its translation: CASSLGTGRGEQFF.

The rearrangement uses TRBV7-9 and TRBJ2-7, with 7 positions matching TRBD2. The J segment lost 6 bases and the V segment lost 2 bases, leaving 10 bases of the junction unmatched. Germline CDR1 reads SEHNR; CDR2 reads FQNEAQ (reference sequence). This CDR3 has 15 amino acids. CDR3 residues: CASSLSSGMGTEQYF. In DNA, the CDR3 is TGTGCCAGCAGCTTATCCAGCGGGATGGGGACCGAGCAGTACTTC.

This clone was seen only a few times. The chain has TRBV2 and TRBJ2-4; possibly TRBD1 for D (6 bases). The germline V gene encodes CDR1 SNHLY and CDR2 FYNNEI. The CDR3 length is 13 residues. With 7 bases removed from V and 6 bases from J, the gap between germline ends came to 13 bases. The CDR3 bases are TGTGCCAGCAACCAGGGACAAAGAAACATTCAGTACTTC. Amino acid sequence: CASNQGQRNIQYF.

CDR3 region: CSVDTNKRGYTEAFF. The DNA for the CDR3 is TGCAGCGTTGACACGAATAAAAGGGGGTACACTGAAGCTTTCTTT. The chain has TRBV29-1 and TRBJ1-1, with D perhaps matching TRBD1 (6 bases). There are 15 residues in the CDR3. The V gene lost 3 bases and the J gene lost 3 bases, with 17 bases spanning the gap. Germline V CDR1 and CDR2: SQVTM, ANQGSEA.

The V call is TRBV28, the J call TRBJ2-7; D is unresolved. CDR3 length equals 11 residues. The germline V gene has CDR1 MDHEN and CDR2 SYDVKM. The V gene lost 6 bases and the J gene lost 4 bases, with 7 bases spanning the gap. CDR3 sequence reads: CASSRPYEQYF. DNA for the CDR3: TGTGCCAGCAGCCGACCGTACGAGCAGTACTTC.

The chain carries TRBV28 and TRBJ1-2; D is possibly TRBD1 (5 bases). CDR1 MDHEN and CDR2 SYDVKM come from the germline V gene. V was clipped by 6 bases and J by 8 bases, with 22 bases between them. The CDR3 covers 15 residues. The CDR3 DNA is TGTGCCAGCAGCTCCCGAGGCGGGGGGGTTGGCGGCTACACCTTC. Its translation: CASSSRGGGVGGYTF.

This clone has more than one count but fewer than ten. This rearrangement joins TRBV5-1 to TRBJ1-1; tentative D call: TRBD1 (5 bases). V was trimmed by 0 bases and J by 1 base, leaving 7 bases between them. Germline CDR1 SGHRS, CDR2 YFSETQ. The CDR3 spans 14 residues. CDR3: CASSLDRQNTEAFF. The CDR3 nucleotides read TGCGCCAGCAGCTTGGACAGGCAGAACACTGAAGCTTTCTTT.

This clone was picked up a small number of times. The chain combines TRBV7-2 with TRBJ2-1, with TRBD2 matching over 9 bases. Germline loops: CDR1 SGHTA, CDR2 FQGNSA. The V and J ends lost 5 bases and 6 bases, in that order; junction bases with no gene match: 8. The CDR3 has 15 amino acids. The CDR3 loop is CASSPGGGRANEQFF. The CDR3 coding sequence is TGTGCCAGCAGCCCGGGTGGCGGGAGGGCCAATGAGCAGTTCTTC.

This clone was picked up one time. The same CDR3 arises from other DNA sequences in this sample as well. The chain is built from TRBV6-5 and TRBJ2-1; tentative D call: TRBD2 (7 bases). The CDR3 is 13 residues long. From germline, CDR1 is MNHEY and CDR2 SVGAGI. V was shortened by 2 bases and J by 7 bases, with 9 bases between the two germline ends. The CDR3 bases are TGTGCCAGCAGTTACGGGGGGGCAAATGAGCAGTTCTTC. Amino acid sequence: CASSYGGANEQFF.

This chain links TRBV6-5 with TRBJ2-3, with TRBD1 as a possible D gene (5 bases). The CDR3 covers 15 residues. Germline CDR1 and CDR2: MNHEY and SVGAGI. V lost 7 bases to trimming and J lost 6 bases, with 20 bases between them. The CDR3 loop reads CASTPTGREVDTQYF. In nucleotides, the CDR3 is TGTGCCAGCACCCCAACAGGCAGGGAAGTTGATACGCAGTATTTT.

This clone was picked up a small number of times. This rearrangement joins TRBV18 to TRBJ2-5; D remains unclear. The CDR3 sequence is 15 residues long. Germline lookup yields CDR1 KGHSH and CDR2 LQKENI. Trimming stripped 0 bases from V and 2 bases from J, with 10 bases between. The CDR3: CASSPPAGTQETQYF. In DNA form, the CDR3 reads TGTGCCAGCTCACCACCGGCAGGTACTCAAGAGACCCAGTACTTC.

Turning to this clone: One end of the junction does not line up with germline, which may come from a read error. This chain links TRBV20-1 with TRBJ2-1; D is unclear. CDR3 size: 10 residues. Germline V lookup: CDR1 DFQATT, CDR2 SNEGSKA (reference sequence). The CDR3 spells CSARGEEQFF. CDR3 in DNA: TGCAGTGCCAGAGGTGAGGAGCAGTTCTTC.

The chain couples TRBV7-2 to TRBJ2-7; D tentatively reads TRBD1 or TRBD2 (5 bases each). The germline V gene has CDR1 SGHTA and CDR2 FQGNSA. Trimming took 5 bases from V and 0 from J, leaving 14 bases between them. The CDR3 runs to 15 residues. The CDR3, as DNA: TGTGCCAGCAGCCCCACCGGGACCAACTCCTACGAGCAGTACTTC. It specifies CASSPTGTNSYEQYF.

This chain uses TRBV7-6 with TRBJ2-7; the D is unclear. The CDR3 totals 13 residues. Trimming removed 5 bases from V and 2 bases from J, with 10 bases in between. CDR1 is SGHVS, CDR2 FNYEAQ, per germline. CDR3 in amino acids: CASSPIIAYEQYF. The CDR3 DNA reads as TGTGCCAGCAGCCCGATCATAGCCTACGAGCAGTACTTC.

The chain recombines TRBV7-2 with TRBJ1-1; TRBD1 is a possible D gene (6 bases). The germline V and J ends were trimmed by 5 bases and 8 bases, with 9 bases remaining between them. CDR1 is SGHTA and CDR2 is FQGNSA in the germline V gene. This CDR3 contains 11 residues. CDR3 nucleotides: TGTGCCAGCAGCATCAGGGGAGAAGCTTTCTTT. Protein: CASSIRGEAFF.

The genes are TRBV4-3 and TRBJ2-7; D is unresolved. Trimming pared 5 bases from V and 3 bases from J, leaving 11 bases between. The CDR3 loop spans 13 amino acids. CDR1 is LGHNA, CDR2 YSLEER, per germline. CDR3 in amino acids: CASSSRQFYEQYF. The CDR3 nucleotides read TGCGCCAGCAGCTCGAGACAATTCTACGAGCAGTACTTC.

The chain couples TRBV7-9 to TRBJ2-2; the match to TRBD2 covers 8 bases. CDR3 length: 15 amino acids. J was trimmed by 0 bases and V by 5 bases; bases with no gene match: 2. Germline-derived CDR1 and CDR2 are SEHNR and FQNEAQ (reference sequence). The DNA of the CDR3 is TGTGCCAGCAGCCCACTAGCGGCGAACACCGGGGAGCTGTTTTTT. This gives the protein CASSPLAANTGELFF. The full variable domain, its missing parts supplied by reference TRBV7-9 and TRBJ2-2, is DTGVSQNPRHKITKRGQNVTFRCDPISEHNRLYWYRQTLGQGPEFLTYFQNEAQLEKSRLLSDRFSAERPKGSFSTLEIQRTEQGDSAMYLCASSPLAANTGELFFGEGSRLTVL.

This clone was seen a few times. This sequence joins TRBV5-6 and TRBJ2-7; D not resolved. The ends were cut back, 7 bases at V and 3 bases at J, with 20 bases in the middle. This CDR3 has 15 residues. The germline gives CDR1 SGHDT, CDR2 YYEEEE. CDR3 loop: CASSQTLMRFYEQYF. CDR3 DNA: TGTGCCAGCTCCCAAACACTCATGAGATTCTACGAGCAGTACTTC. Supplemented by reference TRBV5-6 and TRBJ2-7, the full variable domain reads DAGVTQSPTHLIKTRGQQVTLRCSPKSGHDTVSWYQQALGQGPQFIFQYYEEEERQRGNFPDRFSGHQFPNYSSELNVNALLLGDSALYLCASSQTLMRFYEQYFGPGTRLTVT.

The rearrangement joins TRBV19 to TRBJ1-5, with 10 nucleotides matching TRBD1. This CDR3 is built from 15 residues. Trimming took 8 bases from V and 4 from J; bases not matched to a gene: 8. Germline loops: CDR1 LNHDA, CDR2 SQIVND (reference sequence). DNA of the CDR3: TGTGCCAGTCACAGGGACAGGGGTGGTAATCAGCCCCAGCATTTT. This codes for CASHRDRGGNQPQHF.

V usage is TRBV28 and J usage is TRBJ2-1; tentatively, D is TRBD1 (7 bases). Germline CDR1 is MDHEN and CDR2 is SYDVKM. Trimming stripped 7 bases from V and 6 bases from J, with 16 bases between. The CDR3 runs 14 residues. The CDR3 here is CASTRRRGPNEQFF. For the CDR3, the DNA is TGTGCCAGCACTCGAAGGAGGGGGCCCAATGAGCAGTTCTTC.

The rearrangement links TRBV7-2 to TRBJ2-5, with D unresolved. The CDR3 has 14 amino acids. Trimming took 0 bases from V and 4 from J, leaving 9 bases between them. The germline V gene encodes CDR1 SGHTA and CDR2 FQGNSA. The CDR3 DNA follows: TGTGCCAGCAGCTTAGCGCTCTGGGGAGAGACCCAGTACTTC. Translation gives CASSLALWGETQYF.

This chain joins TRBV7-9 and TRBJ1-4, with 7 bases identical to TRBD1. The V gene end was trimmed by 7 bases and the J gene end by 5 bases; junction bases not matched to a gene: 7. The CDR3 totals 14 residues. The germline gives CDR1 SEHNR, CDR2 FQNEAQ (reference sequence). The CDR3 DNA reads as TGTGCCAGCACCAGGGGGGGCGGCAATGAAAAACTGTTTTTT. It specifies CASTRGGGNEKLFF.

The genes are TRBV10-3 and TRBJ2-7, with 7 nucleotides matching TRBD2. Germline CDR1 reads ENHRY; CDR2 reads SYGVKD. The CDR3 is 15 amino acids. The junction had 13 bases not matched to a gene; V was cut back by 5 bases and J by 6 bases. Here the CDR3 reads CAISKVGGGQGEQYF. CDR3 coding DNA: TGTGCCATCAGTAAAGTAGGCGGGGGTCAGGGCGAGCAGTACTTC.

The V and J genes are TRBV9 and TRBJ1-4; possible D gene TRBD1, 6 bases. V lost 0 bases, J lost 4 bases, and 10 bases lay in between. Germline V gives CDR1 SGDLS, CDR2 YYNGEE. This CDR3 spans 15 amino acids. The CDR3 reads CASSVAGTSNEKLFF. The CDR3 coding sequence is TGTGCCAGCAGCGTAGCCGGGACAAGTAATGAAAAACTGTTTTTT.

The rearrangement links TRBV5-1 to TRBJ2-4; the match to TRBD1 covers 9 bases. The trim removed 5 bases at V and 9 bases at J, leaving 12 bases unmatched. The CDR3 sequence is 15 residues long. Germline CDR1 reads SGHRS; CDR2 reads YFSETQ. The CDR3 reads CASRIGQGRFFIQYF. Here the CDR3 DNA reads TGCGCCAGCAGGATAGGACAGGGGCGATTTTTCATTCAGTACTTC.

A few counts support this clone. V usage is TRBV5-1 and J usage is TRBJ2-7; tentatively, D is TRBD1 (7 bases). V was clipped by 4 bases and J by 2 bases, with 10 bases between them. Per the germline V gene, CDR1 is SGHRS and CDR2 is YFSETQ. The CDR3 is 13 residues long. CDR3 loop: CASSQGGTYEQYF. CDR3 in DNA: TGCGCCAGCAGCCAGGGGGGAACCTACGAGCAGTACTTC.

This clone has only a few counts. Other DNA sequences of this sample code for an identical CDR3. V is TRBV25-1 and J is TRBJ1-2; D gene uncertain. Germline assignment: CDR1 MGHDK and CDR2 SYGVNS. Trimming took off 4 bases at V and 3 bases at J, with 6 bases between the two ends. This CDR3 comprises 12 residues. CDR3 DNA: TGTGCCAGCAGTGGCGGATACTATGGCTACACCTTC. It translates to CASSGGYYGYTF.